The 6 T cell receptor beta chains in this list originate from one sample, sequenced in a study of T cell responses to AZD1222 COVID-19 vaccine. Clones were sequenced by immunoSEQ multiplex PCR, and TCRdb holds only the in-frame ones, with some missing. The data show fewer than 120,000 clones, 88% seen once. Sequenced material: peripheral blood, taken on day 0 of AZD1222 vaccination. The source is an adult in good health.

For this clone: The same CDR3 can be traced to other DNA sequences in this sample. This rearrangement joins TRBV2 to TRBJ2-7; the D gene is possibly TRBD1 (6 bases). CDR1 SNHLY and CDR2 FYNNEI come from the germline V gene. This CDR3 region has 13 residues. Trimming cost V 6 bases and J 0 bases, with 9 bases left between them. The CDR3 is CASSQGFSYEQYF. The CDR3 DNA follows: TGTGCCAGCAGCCAGGGGTTCTCCTACGAGCAGTACTTC.

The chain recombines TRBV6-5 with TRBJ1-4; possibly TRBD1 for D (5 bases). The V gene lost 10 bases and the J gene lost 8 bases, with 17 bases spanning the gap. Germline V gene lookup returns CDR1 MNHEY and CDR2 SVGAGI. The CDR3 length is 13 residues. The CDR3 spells CATSEPGWEKLFF. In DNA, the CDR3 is TGTGCCACCTCTGAGCCAGGGTGGGAAAAACTGTTTTTT.

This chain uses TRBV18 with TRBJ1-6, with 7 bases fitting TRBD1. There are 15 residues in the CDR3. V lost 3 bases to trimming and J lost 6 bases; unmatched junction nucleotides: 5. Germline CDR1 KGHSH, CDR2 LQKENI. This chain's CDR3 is CASSPDQGVNSPLHF. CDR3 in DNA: TGTGCCAGCTCACCGGACCAGGGGGTTAATTCACCCCTCCACTTT.

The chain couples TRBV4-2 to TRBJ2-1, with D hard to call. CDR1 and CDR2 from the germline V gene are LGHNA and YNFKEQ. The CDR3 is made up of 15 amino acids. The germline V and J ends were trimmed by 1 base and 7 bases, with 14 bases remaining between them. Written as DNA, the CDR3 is TGTGCCAGCAGCCAAGTATGGGGAAACGGAAATGAGCAGTTCTTC. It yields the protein CASSQVWGNGNEQFF.

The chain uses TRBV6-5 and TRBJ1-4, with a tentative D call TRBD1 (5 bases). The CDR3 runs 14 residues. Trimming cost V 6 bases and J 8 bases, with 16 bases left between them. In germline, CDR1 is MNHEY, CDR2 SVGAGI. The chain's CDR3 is CASRTGQSSEKLFF. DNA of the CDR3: TGTGCCAGCAGAACCGGACAATCGTCGGAAAAACTGTTTTTT.

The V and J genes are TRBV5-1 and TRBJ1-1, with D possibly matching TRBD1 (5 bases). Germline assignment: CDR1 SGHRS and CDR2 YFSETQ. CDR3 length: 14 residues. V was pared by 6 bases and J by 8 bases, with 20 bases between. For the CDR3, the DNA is TGCGCCAGCACCCAGTCGGGACCCGCGTCCGAAGCTTTCTTT. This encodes CASTQSGPASEAFF. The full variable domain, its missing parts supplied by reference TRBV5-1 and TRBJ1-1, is KAGVTQTPRYLIKTRGQQVTLSCSPISGHRSVSWYQQTPGQGLQFLFEYFSETQRNKGNFPGRFSGRQFSNSRSEMNVSTLELGDSALYLCASTQSGPASEAFFGQGTRLTVV.